The clone carrying this T cell receptor (beta chain) was observed a single time. The antigen is unknown. This CDR3 contains 15 residues. The V gene's germline CDR1 is SGHRS and CDR2 YFSETQ. V lost 1 base and J lost 0; bases outside the gene matches: 3. Repertoires were generated with immunoSEQ multiplex PCR, while TCRdb's copy carries only in-frame clones and drops some. The profile shows 150,000 to 200,000 clones, around 88% of them singletons. This entry belongs to a study of T cell responses to AZD1222 COVID-19 vaccine. At the level of the study: The study pooled second doses at about 4 or about 12 weeks. Study outcomes and limitations: AZD1222 recipients seropositive at baseline numbered only six. Clonal diversity may have been underestimated in mostly white British donors.

The material sequenced was peripheral blood, taken on day 0 of AZD1222 vaccination. This chain joins TRBV5-1 and TRBJ1-1; 7 bases agree with TRBD1. This TCR came from an adult in good health. CDR3 in amino acids: CASSLQGGVNTEAFF. CDR3 in DNA: TGCGCCAGCAGCTTGCAAGGGGGCGTGAACACTGAAGCTTTCTTT. Combining the CDR3 with reference TRBV5-1 and TRBJ1-1 gives the whole variable domain KAGVTQTPRYLIKTRGQQVTLSCSPISGHRSVSWYQQTPGQGLQFLFEYFSETQRNKGNFPGRFSGRQFSNSRSEMNVSTLELGDSALYLCASSLQGGVNTEAFFGQGTRLTVV.